The clone carrying this T cell receptor (beta chain) was detected only once. Its antigen remains unidentified. This record comes from a study of shared clonotypes between healthy human individuals. General study findings and limits: Memory subsets had estimated richness that was generally smaller than that of naive subsets. In contrast to clonotypes shared by all four donors, non-shared clonotypes had lower generation probabilities.

Using immunoSEQ multiplex PCR, the repertoire was profiled, and TCRdb retains in-frame clones only, with some absent. The top ten clones hold roughly 1.5% of a sample with some 1 million clones, 70% to 80% of them seen once. The V and J ends lost 3 bases and 13 bases respectively, with 16 bases between them. The germline V gene encodes CDR1 GTSNPN and CDR2 SVGIG (reference sequence). CDR3 length: 12 residues. The TCR sequence derives from a man between 18 and 29 years old in good health. Input material: memory CD4+ T cells sorted from blood. Subset defined: CD45RA-negative fraction. The V and J genes are TRBV30 and TRBJ2-1, with D perhaps assigned TRBD1 or TRBD2 (5 bases each). The CDR3 is CAWSRFGTPQFF. For the CDR3, the DNA is TGTGCCTGGAGCAGGTTCGGGACCCCACAGTTCTTC.